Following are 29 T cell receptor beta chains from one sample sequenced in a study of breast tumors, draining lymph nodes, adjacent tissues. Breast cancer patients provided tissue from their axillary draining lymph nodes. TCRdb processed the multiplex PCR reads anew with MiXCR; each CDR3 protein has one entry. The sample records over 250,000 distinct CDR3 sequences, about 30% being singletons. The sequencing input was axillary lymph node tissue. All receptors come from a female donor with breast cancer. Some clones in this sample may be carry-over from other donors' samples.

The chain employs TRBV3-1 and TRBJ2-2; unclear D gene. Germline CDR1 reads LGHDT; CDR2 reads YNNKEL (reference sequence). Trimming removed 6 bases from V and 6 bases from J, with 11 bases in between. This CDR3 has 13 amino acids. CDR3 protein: CASRLLSAGELFF. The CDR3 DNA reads TGTGCCAGCAGGCTCCTTTCCGCCGGGGAGCTGTTTTTT. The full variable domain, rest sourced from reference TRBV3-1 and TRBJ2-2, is DTAVSQTPKYLVTQMGNDKSIKCEQNLGHDTMYWYKQDSKKFLKIMFSYNNKELIINETVPNRFSPKSPDKAHLNLHINSLELGDSAVYFCASRLLSAGELFFGEGSRLTVL.

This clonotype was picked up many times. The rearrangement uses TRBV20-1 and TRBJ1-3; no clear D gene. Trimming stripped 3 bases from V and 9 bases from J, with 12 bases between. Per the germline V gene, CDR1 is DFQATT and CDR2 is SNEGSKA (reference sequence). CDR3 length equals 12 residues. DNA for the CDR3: TGCAGTGCTAGGGTCCCGGAGGGCACCATATATTTT. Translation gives CSARVPEGTIYF.

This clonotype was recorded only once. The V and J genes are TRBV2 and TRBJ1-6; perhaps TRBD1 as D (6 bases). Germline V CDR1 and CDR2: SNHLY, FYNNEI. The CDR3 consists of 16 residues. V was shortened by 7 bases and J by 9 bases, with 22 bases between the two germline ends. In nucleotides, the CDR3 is TGTGCCAGCAACCAGCGGGACACCAGCGCTCGTTCACCCCTCCACTTT. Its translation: CASNQRDTSARSPLHF. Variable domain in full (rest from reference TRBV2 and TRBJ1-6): EPEVTQTPSHQVTQMGQEVILRCVPISNHLYFYWYRQILGQKVEFLVSFYNNEISEKSEIFDDQFSVERPDGSNFTLKIRSTKLEDSAMYFCASNQRDTSARSPLHFGNGTRLTVT.

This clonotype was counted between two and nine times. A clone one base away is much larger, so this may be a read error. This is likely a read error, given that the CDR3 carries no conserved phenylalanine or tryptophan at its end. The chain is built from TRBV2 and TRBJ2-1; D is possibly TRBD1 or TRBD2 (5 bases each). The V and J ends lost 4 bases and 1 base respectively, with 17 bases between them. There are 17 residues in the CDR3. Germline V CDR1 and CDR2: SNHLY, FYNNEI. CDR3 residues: CASSAPGRELSYNEQFL. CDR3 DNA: TGTGCCAGCAGTGCCCCAGGGAGAGAACTATCCTACAATGAGCAGTTCCTC.

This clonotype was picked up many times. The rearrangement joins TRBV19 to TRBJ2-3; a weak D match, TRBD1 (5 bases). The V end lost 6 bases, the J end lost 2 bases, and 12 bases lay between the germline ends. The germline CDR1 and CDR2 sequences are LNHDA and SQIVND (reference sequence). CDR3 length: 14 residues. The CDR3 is CASSGRQYTDTQYF. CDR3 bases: TGTGCCAGTAGCGGGCGACAGTACACAGATACGCAGTATTTT.

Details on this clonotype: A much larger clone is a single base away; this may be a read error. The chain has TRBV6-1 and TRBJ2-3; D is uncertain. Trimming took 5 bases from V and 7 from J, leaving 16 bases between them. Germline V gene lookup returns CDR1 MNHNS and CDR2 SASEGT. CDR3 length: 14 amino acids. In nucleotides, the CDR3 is TGTGCCAGCAGTCAAACGGTAGTGTCATATACGCAGTATTTT. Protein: CASSQTVVSYTQYF.

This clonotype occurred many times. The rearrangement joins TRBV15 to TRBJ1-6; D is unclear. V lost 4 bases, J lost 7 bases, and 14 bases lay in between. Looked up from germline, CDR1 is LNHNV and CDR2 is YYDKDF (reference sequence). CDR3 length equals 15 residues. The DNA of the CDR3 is TGTGCCACCAGCAACATGGGCCTGGGAAATTCACCCCTCCACTTT. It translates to CATSNMGLGNSPLHF.

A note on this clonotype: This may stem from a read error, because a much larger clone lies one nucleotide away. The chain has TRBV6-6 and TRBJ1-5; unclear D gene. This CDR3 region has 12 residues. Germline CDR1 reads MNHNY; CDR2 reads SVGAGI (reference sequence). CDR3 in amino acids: CASSHSGPPQHF. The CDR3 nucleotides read TGTGCCAGCAGTCACTCAGGTCCGCCCCAGCATTTT.

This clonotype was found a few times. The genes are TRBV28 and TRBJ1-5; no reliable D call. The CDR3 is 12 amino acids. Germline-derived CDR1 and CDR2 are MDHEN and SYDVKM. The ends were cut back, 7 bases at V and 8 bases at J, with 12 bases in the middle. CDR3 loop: CASTQAGEPQHF. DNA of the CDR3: TGTGCCAGCACGCAAGCGGGCGAGCCCCAGCATTTT.

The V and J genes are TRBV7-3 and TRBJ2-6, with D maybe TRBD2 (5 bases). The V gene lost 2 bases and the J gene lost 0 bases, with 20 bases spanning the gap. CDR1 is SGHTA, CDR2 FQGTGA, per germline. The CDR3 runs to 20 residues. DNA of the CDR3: TGTGCCAGCAGCTTATTGGGAGTCCCCGGGCTGTGCTCTGGGGCCAACGTCCTGACTTTC. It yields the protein CASSLLGVPGLCSGANVLTF.

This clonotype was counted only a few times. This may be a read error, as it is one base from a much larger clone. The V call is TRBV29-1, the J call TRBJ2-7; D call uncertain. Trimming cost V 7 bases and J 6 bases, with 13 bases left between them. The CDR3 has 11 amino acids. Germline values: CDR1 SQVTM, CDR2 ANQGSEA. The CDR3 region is CSAGRVGEQYF. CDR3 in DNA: TGCAGCGCCGGTCGGGTAGGCGAGCAGTACTTC.

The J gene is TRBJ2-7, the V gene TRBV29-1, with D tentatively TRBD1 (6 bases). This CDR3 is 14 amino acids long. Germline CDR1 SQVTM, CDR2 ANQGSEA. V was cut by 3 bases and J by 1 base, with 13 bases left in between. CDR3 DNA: TGCAGCGTTGAGATACAGGGTATTTCCTACGAGCAGTACTTC. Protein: CSVEIQGISYEQYF.

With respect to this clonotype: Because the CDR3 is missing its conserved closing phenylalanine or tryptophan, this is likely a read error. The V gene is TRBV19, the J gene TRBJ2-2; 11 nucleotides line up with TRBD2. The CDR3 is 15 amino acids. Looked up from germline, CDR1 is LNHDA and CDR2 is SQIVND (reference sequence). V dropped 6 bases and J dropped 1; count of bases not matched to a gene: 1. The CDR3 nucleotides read TGTGCCAGTAGAACTAGCGGGAGGAACACCGGGGAGCTGTTTCTT. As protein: CASRTSGRNTGELFL.

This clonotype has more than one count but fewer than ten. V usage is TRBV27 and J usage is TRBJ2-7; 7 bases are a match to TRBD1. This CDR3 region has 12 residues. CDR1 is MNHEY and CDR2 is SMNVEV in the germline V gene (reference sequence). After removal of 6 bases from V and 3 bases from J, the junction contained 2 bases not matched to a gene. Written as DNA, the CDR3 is TGTGCCAGCAGGGGACAGAACTACGAGCAGTACTTC. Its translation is CASRGQNYEQYF.

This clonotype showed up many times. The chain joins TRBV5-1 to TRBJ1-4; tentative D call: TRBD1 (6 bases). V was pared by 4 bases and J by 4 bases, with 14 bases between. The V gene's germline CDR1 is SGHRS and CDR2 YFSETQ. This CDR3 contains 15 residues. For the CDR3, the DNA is TGCGCCAGCAGCCGTAGACAGGACGGTAATGAAAAACTGTTTTTT. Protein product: CASSRRQDGNEKLFF. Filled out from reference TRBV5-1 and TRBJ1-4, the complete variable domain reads KAGVTQTPRYLIKTRGQQVTLSCSPISGHRSVSWYQQTPGQGLQFLFEYFSETQRNKGNFPGRFSGRQFSNSRSEMNVSTLELGDSALYLCASSRRQDGNEKLFFGSGTQLSVL.

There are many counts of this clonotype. In DNA, the CDR3 is TGCAGCGGTAAAGGGAGCTCCTACGAGCAGTACTTC. It is translated as CSGKGSSYEQYF. The chain has TRBV29-1 and TRBJ2-7, with D perhaps TRBD2 (5 bases). V was clipped by 7 bases and J by 0 bases, with 10 bases between them. There are 12 residues in the CDR3. Germline CDR1 and CDR2: SQVTM and ANQGSEA.

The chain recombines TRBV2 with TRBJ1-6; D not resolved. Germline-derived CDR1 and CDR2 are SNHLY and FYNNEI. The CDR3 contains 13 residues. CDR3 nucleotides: TGTGCTAGAGCCCAGACCTATAATTCACCCCTCCACTTT. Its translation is CARAQTYNSPLHF. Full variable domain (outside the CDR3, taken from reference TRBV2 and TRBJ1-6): EPEVTQTPSHQVTQMGQEVILRCVPISNHLYFYWYRQILGQKVEFLVSFYNNEISEKSEIFDDQFSVERPDGSNFTLKIRSTKLEDSAMYFCARAQTYNSPLHFGNGTRLTVT.

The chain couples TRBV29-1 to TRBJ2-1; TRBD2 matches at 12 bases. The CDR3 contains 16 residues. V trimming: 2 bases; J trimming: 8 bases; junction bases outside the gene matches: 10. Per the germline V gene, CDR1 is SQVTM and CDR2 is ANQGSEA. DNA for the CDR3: TGCAGCGTTGAAAGTGCCACTAGCGGGAGGCCTCATGAGCAGTTCTTC. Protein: CSVESATSGRPHEQFF.

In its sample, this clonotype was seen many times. The CDR3 bases are TGTGCCAGCAGCCGTCGGACAGTGAACACCGGGGAGCTGTTTTTT. This encodes CASSRRTVNTGELFF. The chain is built from TRBV5-4 and TRBJ2-2; TRBD1 might be the D (6 bases). V was trimmed by 4 bases and J by 1 base, leaving 11 bases between them. The CDR3 loop spans 15 amino acids. Germline CDR1 reads SGHNT; CDR2 reads YYREEE (reference sequence).

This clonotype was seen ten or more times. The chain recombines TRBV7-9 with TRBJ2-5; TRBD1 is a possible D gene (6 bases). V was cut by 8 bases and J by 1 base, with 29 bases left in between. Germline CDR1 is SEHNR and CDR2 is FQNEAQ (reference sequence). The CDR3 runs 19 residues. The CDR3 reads CASGPRTTGLRPSQETQYF. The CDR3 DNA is TGTGCCAGCGGACCGAGGACGACAGGTTTGAGGCCAAGCCAAGAGACCCAGTACTTC.

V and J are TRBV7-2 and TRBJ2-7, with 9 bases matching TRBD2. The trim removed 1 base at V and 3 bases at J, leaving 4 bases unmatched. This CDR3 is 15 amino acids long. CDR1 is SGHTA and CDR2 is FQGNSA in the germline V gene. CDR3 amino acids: CASSLGGGGYYEQYF. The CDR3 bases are TGTGCCAGCAGCTTAGGCGGGGGGGGCTACTACGAGCAGTACTTC.

As DNA, the CDR3 is TGCAGTGCTAGATCCGGGACAGGGAGGCAGTACTTC. It yields the protein CSARSGTGRQYF. The J gene is TRBJ2-7, the V gene TRBV20-1, with 9 bases fitting TRBD1. This CDR3 is built from 12 residues. Germline values: CDR1 DFQATT, CDR2 SNEGSKA (reference sequence). The V gene end was trimmed by 2 bases and the J gene end by 9 bases; junction bases not matched to a gene: 5.

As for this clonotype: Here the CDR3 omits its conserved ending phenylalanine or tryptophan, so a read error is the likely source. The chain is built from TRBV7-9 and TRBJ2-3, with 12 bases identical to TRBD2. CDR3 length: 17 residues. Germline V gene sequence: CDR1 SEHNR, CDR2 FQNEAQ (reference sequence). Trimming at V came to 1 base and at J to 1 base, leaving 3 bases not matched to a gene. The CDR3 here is CASSLGLAGVGTDTQYS. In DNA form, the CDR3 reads TGTGCCAGCAGCTTAGGACTAGCGGGAGTTGGCACAGATACGCAGTATTCT.

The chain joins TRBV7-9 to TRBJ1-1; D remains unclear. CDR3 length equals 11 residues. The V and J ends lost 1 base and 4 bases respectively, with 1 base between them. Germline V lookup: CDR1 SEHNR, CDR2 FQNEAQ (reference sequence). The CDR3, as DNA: TGTGCCAGCAGCTTAGGCACTGAAGCTTTCTTT. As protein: CASSLGTEAFF.

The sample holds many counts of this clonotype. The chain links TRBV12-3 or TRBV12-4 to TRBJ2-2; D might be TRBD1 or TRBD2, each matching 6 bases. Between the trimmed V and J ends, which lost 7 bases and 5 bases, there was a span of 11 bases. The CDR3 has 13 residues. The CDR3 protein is CASKKGGTGELFF. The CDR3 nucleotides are TGTGCCAGCAAAAAGGGGGGTACCGGGGAGCTGTTTTTT.

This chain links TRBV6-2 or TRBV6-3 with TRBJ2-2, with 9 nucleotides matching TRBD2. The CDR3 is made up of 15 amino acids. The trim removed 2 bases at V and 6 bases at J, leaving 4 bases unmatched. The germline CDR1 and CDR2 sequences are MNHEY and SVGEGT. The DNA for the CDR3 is TGTGCCAGCAGTTACGCGGGACTAGCATCCGGGGAGCTGTTTTTT. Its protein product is CASSYAGLASGELFF.

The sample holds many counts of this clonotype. This CDR3 reads CASSEGNEQYF. The CDR3 DNA is TGTGCCAGCAGCGAGGGCAACGAGCAGTACTTC. The gene calls are TRBV5-6 and TRBJ2-7, with D maybe TRBD2 (5 bases). CDR3 length: 11 residues. The germline CDR1 and CDR2 sequences are SGHDT and YYEEEE. V lost 4 bases, J lost 5 bases, and 7 bases lay in between.

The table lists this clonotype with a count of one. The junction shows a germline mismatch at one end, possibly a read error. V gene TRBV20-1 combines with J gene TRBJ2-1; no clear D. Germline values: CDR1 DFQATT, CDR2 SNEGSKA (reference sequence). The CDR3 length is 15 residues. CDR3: CSARSLTNTSNGQFF. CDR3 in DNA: TGCAGTGCTAGAAGTCTAACCAACACTTCCAATGGGCAGTTCTTC.

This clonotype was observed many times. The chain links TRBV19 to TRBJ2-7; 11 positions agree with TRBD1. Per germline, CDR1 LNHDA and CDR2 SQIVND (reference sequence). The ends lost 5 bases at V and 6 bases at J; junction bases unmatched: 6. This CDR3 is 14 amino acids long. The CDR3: CASSGWTGGSEQYF. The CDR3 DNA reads TGTGCCAGTAGTGGATGGACAGGGGGCAGCGAGCAGTACTTC.